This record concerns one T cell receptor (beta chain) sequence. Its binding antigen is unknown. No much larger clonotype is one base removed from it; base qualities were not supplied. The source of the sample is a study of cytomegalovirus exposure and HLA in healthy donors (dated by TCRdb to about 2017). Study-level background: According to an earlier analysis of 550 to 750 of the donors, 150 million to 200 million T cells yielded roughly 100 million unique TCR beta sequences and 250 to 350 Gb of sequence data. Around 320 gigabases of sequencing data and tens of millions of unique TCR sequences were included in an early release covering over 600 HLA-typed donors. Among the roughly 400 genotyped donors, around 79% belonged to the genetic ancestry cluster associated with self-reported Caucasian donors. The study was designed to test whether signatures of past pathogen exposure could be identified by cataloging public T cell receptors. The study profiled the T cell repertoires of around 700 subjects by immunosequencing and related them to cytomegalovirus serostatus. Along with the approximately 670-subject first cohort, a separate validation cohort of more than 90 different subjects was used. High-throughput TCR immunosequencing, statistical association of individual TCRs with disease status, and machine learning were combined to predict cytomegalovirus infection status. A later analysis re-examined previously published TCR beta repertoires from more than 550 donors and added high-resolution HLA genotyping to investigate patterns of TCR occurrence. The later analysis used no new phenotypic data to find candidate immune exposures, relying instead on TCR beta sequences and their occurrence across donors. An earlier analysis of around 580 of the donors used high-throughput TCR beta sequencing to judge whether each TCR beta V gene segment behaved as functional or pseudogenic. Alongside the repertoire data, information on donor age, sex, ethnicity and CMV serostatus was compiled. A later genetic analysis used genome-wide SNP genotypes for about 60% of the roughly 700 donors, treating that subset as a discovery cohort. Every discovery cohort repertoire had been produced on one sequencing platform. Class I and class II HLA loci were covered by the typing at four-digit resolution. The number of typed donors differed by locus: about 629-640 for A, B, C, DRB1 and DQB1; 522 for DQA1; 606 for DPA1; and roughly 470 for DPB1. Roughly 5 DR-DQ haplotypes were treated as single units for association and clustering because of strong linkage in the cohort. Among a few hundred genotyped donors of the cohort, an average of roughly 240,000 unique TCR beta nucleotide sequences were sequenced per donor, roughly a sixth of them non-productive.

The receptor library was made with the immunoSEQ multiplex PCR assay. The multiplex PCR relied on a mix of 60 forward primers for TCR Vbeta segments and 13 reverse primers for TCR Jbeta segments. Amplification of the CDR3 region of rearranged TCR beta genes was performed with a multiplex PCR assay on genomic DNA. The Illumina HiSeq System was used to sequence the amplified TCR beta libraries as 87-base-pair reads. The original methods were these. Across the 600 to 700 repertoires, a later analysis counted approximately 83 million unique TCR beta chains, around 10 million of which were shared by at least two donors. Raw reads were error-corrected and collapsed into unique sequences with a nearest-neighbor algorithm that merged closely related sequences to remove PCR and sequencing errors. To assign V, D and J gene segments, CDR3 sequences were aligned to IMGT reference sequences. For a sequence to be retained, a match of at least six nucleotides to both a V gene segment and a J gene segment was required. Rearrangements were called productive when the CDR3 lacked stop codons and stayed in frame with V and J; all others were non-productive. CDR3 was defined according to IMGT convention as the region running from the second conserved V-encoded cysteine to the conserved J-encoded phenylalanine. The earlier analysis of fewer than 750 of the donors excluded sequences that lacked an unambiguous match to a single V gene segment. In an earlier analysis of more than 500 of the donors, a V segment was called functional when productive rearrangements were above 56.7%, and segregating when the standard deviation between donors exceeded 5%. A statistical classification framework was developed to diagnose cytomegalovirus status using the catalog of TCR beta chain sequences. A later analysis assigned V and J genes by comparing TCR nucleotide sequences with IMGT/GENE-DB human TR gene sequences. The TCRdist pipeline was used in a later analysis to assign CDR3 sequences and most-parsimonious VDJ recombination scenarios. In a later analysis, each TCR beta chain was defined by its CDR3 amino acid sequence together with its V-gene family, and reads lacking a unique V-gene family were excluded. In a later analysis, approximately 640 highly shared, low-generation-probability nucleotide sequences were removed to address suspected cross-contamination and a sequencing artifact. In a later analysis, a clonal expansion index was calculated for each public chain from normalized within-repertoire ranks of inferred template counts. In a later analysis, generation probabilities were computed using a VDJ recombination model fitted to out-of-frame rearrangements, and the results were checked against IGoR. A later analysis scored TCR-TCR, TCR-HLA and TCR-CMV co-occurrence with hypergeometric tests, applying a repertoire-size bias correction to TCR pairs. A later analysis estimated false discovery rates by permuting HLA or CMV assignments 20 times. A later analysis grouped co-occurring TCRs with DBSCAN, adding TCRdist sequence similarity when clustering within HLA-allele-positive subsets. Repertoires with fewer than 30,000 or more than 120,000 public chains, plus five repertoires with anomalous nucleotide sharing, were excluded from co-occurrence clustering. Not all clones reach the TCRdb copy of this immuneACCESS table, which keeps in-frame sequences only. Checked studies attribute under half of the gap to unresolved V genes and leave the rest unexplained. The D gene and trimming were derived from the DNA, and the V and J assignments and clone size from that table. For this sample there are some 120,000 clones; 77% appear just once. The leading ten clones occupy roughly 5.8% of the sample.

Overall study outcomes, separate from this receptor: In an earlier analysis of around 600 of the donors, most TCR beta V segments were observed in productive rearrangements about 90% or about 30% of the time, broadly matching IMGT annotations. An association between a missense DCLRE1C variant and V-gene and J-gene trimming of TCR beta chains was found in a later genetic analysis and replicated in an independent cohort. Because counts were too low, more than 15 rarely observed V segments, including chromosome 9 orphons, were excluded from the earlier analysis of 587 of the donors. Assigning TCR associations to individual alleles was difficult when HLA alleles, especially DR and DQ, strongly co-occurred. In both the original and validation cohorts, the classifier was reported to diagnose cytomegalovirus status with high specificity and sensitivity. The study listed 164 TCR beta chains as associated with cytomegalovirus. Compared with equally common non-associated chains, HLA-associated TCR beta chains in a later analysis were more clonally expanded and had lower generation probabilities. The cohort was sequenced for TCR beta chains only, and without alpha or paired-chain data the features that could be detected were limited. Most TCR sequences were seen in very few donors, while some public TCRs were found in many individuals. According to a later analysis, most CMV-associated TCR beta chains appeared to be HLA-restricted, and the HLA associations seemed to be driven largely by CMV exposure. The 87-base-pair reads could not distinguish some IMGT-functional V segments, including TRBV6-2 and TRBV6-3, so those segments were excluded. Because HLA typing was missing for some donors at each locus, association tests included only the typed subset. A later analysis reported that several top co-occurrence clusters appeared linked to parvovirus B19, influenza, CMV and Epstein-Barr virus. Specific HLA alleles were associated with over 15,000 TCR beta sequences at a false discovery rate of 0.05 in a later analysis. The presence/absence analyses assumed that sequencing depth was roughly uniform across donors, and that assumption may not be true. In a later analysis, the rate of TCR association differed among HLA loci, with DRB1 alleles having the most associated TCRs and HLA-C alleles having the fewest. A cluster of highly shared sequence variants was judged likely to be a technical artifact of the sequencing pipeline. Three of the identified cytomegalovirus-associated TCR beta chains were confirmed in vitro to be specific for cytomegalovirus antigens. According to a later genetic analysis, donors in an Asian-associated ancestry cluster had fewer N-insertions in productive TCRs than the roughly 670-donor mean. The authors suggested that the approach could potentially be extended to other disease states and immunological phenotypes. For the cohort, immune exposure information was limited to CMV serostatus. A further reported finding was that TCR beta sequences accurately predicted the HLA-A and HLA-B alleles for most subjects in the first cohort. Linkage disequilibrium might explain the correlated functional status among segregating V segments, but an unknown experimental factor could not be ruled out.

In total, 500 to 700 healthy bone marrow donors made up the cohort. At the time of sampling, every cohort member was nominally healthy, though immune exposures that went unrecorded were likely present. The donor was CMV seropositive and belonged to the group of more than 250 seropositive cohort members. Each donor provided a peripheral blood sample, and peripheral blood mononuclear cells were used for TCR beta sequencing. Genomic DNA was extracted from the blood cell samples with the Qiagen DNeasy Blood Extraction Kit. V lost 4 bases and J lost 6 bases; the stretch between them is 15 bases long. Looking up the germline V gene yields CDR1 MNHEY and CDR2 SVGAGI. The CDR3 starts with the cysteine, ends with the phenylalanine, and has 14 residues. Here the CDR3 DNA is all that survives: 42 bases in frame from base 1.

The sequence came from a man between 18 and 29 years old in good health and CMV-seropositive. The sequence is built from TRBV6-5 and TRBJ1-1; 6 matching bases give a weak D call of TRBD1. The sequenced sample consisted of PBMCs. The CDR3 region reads CASSSTGRVAEAFF. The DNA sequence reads TGTGCCAGCAGTTCAACAGGGAGGGTGGCTGAAGCTTTCTTT.